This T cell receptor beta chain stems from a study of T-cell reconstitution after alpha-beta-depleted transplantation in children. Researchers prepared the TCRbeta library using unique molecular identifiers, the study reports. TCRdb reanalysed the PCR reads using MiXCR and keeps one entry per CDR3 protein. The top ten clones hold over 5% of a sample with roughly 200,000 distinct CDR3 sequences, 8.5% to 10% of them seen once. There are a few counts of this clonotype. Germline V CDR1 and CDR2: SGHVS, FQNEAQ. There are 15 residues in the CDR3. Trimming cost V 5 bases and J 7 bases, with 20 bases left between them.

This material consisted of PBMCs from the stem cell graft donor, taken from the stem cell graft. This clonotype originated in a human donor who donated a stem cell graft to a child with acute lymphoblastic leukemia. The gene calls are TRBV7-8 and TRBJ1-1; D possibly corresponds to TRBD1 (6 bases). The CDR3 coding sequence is TGTGCCAGCAGCCCCTATGGGGGGGGCAAAGATGAAGCTTTCTTT. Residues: CASSPYGGGKDEAFF. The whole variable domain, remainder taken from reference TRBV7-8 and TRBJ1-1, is GAGVSQSPRYKVAKRGQDVALRCDPISGHVSLFWYQQALGQGPEFLTYFQNEAQLDKSGLPSDRFFAERPEGSVSTLKIQRTQQEDSAVYLCASSPYGGGKDEAFFGQGTRLTVV.